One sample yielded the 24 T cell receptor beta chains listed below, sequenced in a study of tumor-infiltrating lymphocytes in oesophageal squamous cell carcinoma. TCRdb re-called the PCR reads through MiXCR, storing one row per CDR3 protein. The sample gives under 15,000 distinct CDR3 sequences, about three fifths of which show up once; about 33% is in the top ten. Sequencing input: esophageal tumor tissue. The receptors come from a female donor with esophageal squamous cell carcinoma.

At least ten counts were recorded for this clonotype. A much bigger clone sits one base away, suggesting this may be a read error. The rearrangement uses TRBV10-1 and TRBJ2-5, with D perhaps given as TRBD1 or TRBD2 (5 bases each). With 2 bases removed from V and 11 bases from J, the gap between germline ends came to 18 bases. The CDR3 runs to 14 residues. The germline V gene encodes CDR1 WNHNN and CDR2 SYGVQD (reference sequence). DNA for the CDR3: TGCGCCAGCAGTGAGATAGCGACGGACAATGAGCAGTACTTC. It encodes CASSEIATDNEQYF.

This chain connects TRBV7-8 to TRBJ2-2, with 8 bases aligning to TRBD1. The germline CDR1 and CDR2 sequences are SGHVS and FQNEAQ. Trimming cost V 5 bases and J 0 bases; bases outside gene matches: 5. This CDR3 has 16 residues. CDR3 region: CASSRRGQANTGELFF. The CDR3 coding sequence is TGTGCCAGCAGCCGACGGGGACAGGCGAACACCGGGGAGCTGTTTTTT.

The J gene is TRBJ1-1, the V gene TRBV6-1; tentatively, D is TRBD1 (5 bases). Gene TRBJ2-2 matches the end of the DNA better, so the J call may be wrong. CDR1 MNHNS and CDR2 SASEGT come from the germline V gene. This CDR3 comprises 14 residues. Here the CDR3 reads CASSPQGLGGELFF. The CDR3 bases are TGTGCCAGCAGCCCCCAGGGTTTGGGCGGGGAGCTGTTTTTT.

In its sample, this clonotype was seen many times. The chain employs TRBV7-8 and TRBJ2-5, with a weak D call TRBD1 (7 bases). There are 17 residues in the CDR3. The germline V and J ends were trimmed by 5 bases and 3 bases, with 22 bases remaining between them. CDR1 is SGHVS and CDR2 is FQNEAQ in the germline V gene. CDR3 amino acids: CASSIIQYRGGEETQYF. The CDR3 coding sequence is TGTGCCAGCAGCATAATCCAATACAGGGGCGGGGAAGAGACCCAGTACTTC. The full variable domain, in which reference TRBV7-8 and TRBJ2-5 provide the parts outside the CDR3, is GAGVSQSPRYKVAKRGQDVALRCDPISGHVSLFWYQQALGQGPEFLTYFQNEAQLDKSGLPSDRFFAERPEGSVSTLKIQRTQQEDSAVYLCASSIIQYRGGEETQYFGPGTRLLVL.

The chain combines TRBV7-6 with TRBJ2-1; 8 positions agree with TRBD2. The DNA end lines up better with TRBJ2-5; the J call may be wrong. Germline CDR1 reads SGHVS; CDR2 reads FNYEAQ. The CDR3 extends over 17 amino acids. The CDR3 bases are TGTGCCAGCAGCTTAGCGGCGGGAGGAGGTGACCAAGAGACCCAGTACTTC. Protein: CASSLAAGGGDQETQYF.

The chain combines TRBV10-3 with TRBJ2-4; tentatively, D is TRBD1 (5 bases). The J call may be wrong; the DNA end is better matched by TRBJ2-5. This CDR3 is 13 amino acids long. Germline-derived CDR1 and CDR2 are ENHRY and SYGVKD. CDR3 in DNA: TGTGCCATCAGTGGAACAGGACAAGAGACCCAGTACTTC. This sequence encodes CAISGTGQETQYF.

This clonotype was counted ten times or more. The CDR3 DNA is TGTGCCAGCAGTTACGGCGGGGGAGGGGGGGAGCTGTTTTTT. It encodes CASSYGGGGGELFF. This chain uses TRBV6-6 with TRBJ2-2; TRBD2 matches 7 bases. The CDR3 is made up of 14 amino acids. V was clipped by 2 bases and J by 8 bases; unmatched bases: 5. Germline CDR1 reads MNHNY; CDR2 reads SVGAGI (reference sequence).

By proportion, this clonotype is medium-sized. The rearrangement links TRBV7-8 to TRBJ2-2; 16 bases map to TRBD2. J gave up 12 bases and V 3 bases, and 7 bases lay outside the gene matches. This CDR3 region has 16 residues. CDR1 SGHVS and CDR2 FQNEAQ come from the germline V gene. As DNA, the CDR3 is TGTGCCAGCAGCTTCGCCGGGACTAGCGGGGGGGATCAGCTGTTTTTT. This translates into CASSFAGTSGGDQLFF.

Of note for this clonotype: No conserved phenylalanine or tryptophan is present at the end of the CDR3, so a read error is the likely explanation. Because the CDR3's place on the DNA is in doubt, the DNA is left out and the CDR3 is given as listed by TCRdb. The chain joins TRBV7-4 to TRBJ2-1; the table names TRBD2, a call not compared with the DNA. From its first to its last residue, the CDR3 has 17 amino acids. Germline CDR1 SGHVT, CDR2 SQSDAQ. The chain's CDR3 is CASSSTSGVLGEQFFGS.

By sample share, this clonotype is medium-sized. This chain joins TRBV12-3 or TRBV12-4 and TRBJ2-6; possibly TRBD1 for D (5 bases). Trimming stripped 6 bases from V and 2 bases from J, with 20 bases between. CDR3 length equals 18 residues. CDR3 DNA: TGTGCCAGCAGCGATATAGACAGAGTTACAGCTGGGGCCAACGTCCTGACTTTC. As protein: CASSDIDRVTAGANVLTF.

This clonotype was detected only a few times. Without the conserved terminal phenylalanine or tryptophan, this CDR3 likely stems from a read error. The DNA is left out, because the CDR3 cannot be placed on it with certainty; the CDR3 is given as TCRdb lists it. The CDR3 loop is CASSLLGMLSPLHFGA. The chain carries TRBV7-2 and TRBJ2-6; the table's D call, TRBD2, was not checked against the DNA. Germline V gene sequence: CDR1 SGHTA, CDR2 FQGNSA. From its first to its last residue, the CDR3 has 16 amino acids.

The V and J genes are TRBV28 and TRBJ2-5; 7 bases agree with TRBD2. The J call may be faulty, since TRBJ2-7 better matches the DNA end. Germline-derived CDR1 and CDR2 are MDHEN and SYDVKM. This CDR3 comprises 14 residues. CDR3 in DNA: TGTGCCAGCAGTTATCGAGCGGGATCCTACGAGCAGTACTTC. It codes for CASSYRAGSYEQYF.

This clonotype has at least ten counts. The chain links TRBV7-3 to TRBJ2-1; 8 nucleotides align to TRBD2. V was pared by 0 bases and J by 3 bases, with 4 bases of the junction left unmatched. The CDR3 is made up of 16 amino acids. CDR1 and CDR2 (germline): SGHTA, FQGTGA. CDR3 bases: TGTGCCAGCAGCTTAACGTGGCTAGCGGGCTACAATGAGCAGTTCTTC. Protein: CASSLTWLAGYNEQFF.

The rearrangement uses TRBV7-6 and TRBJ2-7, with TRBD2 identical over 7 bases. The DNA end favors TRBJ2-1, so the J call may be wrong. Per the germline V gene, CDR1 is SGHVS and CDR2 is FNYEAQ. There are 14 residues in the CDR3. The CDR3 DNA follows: TGTGCCAGCAGCTCAGCGGGAAACTACAATGAGCAGTTCTTC. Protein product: CASSSAGNYNEQFF.

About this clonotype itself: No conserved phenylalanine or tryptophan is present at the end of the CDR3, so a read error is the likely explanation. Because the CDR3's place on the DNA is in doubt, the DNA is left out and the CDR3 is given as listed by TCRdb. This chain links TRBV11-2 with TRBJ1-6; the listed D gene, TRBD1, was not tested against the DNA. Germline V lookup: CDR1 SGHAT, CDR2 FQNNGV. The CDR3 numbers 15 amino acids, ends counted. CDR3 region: CASSLLGPHGQYFGP.

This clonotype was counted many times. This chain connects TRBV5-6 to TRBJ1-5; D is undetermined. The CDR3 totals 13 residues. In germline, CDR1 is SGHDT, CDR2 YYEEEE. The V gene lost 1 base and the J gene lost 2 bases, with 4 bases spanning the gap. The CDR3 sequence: CASSLTGNQPQHF. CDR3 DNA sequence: TGTGCCAGCAGCTTGACAGGCAATCAGCCCCAGCATTTT.

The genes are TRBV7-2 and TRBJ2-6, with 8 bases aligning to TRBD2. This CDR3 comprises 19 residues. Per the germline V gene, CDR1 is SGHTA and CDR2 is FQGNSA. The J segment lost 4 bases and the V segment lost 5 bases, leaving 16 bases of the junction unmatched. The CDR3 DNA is TGTGCCAGCAGCATTAGCGGGATAGGCTTCCGATCCGGGGCCAACGTCCTGACTTTC. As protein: CASSISGIGFRSGANVLTF. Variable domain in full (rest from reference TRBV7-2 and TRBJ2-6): GAGVSQSPSNKVTEKGKDVELRCDPISGHTALYWYRQSLGQGLEFLIYFQGNSAPDKSGLPSDRFSAERTGGSVSTLTIQRTQQEDSAVYLCASSISGIGFRSGANVLTFGAGSRLTVL.

The CDR3 loop is CASSPIGETQYF. For the CDR3, the DNA is TGTGCCAGCAGCCCAATAGGGGAGACCCAGTACTTC. The V gene is TRBV7-9, the J gene TRBJ2-1; no clear D gene. The J call is in doubt because the DNA end fits TRBJ2-5 better. Germline V gene sequence: CDR1 SEHNR, CDR2 FQNEAQ (reference sequence). The CDR3 totals 12 residues.

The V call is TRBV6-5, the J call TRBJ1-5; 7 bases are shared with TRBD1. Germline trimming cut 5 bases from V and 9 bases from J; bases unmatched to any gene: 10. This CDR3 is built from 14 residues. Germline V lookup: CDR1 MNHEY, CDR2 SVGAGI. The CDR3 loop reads CASSGGQGEVPQHF. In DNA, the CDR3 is TGTGCCAGCAGTGGGGGGCAGGGGGAGGTGCCCCAGCATTTT.

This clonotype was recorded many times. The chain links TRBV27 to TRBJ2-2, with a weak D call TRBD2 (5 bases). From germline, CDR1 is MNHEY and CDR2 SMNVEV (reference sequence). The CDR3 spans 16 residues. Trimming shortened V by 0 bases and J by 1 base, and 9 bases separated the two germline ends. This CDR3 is CASSLSIRGNTGELFF. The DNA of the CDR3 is TGTGCCAGCAGTTTATCGATTCGGGGGAACACCGGGGAGCTGTTTTTT.

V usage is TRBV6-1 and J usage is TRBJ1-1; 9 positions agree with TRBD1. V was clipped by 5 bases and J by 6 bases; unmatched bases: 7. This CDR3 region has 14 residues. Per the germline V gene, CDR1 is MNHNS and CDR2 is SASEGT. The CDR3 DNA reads TGTGCCAGCAGTAGGACAGGGGCCCGTGCTGAAGCTTTCTTT. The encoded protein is CASSRTGARAEAFF.

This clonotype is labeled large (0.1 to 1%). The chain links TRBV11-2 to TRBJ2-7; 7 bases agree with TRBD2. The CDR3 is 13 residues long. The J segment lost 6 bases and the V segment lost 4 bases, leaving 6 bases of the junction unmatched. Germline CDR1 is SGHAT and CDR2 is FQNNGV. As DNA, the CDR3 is TGTGCCAGCAGCTCAAGGGCGGGGGTCGAGCAGTACTTC. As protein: CASSSRAGVEQYF.

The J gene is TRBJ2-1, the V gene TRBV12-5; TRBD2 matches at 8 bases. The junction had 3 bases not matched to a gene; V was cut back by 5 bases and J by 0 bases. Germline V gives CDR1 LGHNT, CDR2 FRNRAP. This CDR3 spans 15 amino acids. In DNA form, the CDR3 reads TGTGCTAGTGGTCGCAGCGGGAGCTCCTACAATGAGCAGTTCTTC. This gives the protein CASGRSGSSYNEQFF.

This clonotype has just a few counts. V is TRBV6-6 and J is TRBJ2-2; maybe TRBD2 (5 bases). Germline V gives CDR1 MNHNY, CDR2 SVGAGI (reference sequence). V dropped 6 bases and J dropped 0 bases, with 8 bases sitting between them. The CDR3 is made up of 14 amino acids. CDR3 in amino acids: CASRTGTNTGELFF. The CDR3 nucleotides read TGTGCCAGCAGAACGGGAACGAACACCGGGGAGCTGTTTTTT.